Listed below are T cell receptor beta chains from one sample, sequenced in a study of response to subunit inactivated influenza vaccine. TCRdb processed the RT-PCR reads anew with MiXCR; each CDR3 protein has one entry. Among some 800,000 distinct CDR3 sequences, less than 25% were seen once, and the ten largest hold 10%. This specimen consisted of PBMCs from blood, obtained about 5 days after vaccination. All receptors come from a man in his fifties who received an inactivated influenza vaccine. Each CDR3 is given with its conserved first and last residue. A D gene is named only where the DNA matches it firmly. The size of a clone is reported for some rows only, either as once, few or many, or as a class for expanded clones.

j_call d_call clone_size v_call cdr3_nt cdr3_aa
TRBJ1-1 . few TRBV24-1 TGTGCCACCTCCCGACAGGAGAACACTGAAGCTTTCTTT CATSRQENTEAFF
TRBJ2-2 . . TRBV3-1 TGTGCCACTTTCAAGGGGGGACAGAACACCGGGGAGCTGTTTTTT CATFKGGQNTGELFF
TRBJ2-7 TRBD2 few TRBV10-3 TGTGCCGCCTCAGCGGGGGACGAGCAGTACTTC CAASAGDEQYF
TRBJ2-1 TRBD2 . TRBV4-3 TGCGCCAGCAGCCAAGAAACGGGGACTAGCGGGGCCTATGAGCAGTTCTTC CASSQETGTSGAYEQFF
TRBJ2-2 TRBD1 . TRBV20-1 TGCAGTGCTAGAGGGGCGCGGGACAGGGAGGCCGGGGAGCTGTTTTTT CSARGARDREAGELFF
TRBJ1-1 . . TRBV27 TGTGCCAGCCACTCTTCGGGTGAAGCTTTCTTT CASHSSGEAFF
TRBJ2-3 . few TRBV20-1 TGCAGTGCGAATTCCAGGGGAAAGGGCACAGATACGCAGTATTTT CSANSRGKGTDTQYF
TRBJ2-7 TRBD1 . TRBV7-9 TGTGCCAGCAGCTTAGCGGGGACAGGGAGATCCTACGAGCAGTACTTC CASSLAGTGRSYEQYF
TRBJ1-6 . few TRBV20-1 TGCAGTGCTAGGGGTGGGACGGGGGGTAATTCACCCCTCCACTTT CSARGGTGGNSPLHF
TRBJ1-2 . . TRBV12-3/TRBV12-4 TGTGCCAGCAGTTTAGCGATGACCGATCTATGGGGCCGATCCTTC CASSLAMTDLWGRSF
TRBJ1-1 TRBD1 . TRBV12-3/TRBV12-4 TGTGCCAGCAGTGAGCGACAGGGGATAGTGAACACTGAAGCTTTCTTT CASSERQGIVNTEAFF
TRBJ1-6 . few TRBV7-2 TGTGCCAGCAGCTTAGTCGCAGGGCCTAATTCACCCCTCCACTTT CASSLVAGPNSPLHF
TRBJ2-3 TRBD2 few TRBV5-1 TGCGCCAGCAGCGCCCCCTCAGTTGGGCGGGAGGGCCCTCAGGATACGCAGTATTTT CASSAPSVGREGPQDTQYF
TRBJ2-7 . few TRBV20-1 TGCAGTGCTAGTTTCCAGGGAACCCACTACGAGCAGTACTTC CSASFQGTHYEQYF
TRBJ2-5 TRBD2 many TRBV10-3 TGTGCCATCAGTTCTAGCGGGAGAGAGGAGACCCAGTACTTC CAISSSGREETQYF
TRBJ2-7 TRBD2 many TRBV7-2 TGTGCCAGCAGCTTAGGAGGGACTAGCGGGAGGTACGAGCAGTACTTC CASSLGGTSGRYEQYF
TRBJ2-1 . . TRBV5-1 TGCGCCAGCAGCCCCAGGGACGAGCTTCATAGAATTCATGAGCAGTTCTTC CASSPRDELHRIHEQFF
TRBJ2-7 . few TRBV9 TGTGCCAGCAGCGTAGGAGAGACTCTCTACGAGCAGTACTTC CASSVGETLYEQYF
TRBJ1-2 TRBD1 few TRBV7-9 TGTGCCAGCAGCGGGGTCGGGACAGGGAGGAATGGCTACACCTTC CASSGVGTGRNGYTF
TRBJ2-1 TRBD2 . TRBV20-1 TGCAGTGCTACCGAGCTAGCGGGGGGGTACAATGAGCAGTTCTTC CSATELAGGYNEQFF
TRBJ2-7 . . TRBV11-2 TGTGCCAGCAGCTTAGCCGGGCAGGGAGAGTACTTC CASSLAGQGEYF
TRBJ2-7 TRBD1 few TRBV4-2 TGTGCCAGCAGCTTGACAGGGGCAACCTACGAGCAGTACTTC CASSLTGATYEQYF
TRBJ2-2 . . TRBV20-1 TGCAGTGCTTGCAGAGACACCGGGGAGCTGTTTTTT CSACRDTGELFF
TRBJ1-3 . . TRBV5-1 TGCGCCAGCAGCTTGGGACAGGACGGAAACACCATATATTTT CASSLGQDGNTIYF
TRBJ1-1 . few TRBV6-1 TGTGCCAGCCAACCACGGGGGAGCGGGCGCACTGAAGCTTTCTTT CASQPRGSGRTEAFF
TRBJ1-1 . . TRBV6-5 TGTGCCAGCAGTTACTCGAGTCAGTATTACACTGAAGCTTTCTTT CASSYSSQYYTEAFF
TRBJ2-7 . few TRBV12-3/TRBV12-4 TGTGCCAGCAGTGGCCTAGTGGGCCCCTACGAGCAGTACTTC CASSGLVGPYEQYF
TRBJ2-2 . few TRBV28 TGTGCCAGCACCAAAAAGGGGTTCTTGAACACCGGGGAGCTGTTTTTT CASTKKGFLNTGELFF
TRBJ2-1 TRBD2 . TRBV5-1 TGCGCCAGCCGAGGGACTAGCGGGAGGGCCCAGACCAATGAGCAGTTCTTC CASRGTSGRAQTNEQFF
TRBJ2-7 . few TRBV27 TGTGCCAGCAGGGGGCGTTGGTCCTACGAGCAGTACTTC CASRGRWSYEQYF